This TCR beta chain derives from a study of blood T cell repertoires in COVID-19. Study information: The United States, Italy and Spain provided the acute and convalescent COVID-19 samples. Sample material is recorded as cDNA or gDNA derived from T cells, B-cell-depleted T cells, or PBMCs.

Profiling relied on immunoSEQ multiplex PCR, and the TCRdb table lists in-frame clones only, not all of them. The sample includes roughly 39,000 clones, 70% to 90% seen only once; the top ten take 19%. The CDR3 sequence is 16 residues long. V was pared by 4 bases and J by 1 base, with 8 bases of the junction left unmatched. The germline CDR1 and CDR2 sequences are SEHNR and FQNEAQ (reference sequence). Source material: peripheral blood. The chain uses TRBV7-9 and TRBJ2-5; TRBD2 matches 8 bases. This TCR came from a middle-aged man in a cohort sampled during active COVID-19. The CDR3 nucleotides are TGTGCCAGCAGCTCCAATAGACTAGCGCCCCAAGAGACCCAGTACTTC. Its protein is CASSSNRLAPQETQYF.